The 20 T cell receptor beta chains presented below share a single source sample, sequenced in a study of blood T cell repertoires in COVID-19. Generated by immunoSEQ multiplex PCR, the TCRdb table keeps only in-frame clones and is missing some. The sample contains around 95,000 clones, 85% of which appear only once. The specimen sequenced was peripheral blood. These receptors all come from a man in his forties or fifties with active or convalescent COVID-19.

V is TRBV3-1 (or the pseudogene TRBV3-2) and J is TRBJ2-7; D may be TRBD2 (6 bases). The CDR3 sequence is 14 residues long. Trimming cost V 4 bases and J 8 bases, with 18 bases left between them. The germline gives CDR1 LGHDT, CDR2 YNNKEL (reference sequence). This CDR3 is CASSPSGRGGQQYF. The CDR3 nucleotides are TGTGCCAGCAGCCCGTCAGGGCGGGGTGGTCAGCAGTACTTC.

A single count supports this clone. Compared with germline, one end of the junction differs, possibly owing to a read error. This rearrangement joins TRBV28 to TRBJ2-7; 8 bases agree with TRBD1. The CDR3 covers 16 residues. Per the germline V gene, CDR1 is MDHEN and CDR2 is SYDVKM. CDR3 sequence: CASSSTGQGSIYEQYF. The CDR3 nucleotides are TGTGCCAGCAGTTCCACCGGACAGGGATCGATCTACGAGCAATACTTC. Full variable domain (remainder filled in from reference TRBV28 and TRBJ2-7): DVKVTQSSRYLVKRTGEKVFLECVQDMDHENMFWYRQDPGLGLRLIYFSYDVKMKEKGDIPEGYSVSREKKERFSLILESASTNQTSMYLCASSSTGQGSIYEQYFGPGTRLTVT.

This sequence joins TRBV24-1 and TRBJ2-1, with 10 bases lining up with TRBD1. The length of the CDR3 is 16 residues. The germline CDR1 and CDR2 sequences are KGHDR and SFDVKD. V trimming: 3 bases; J trimming: 4 bases; junction bases outside the gene matches: 5. CDR3 in DNA: TGTGCCACCAGTGATCCAACGGGACAGGGGTACAATGAGCAGTTCTTC. Translated, it gives CATSDPTGQGYNEQFF.

This chain joins TRBV5-1 and TRBJ2-2; 7 positions match TRBD2. With 4 bases clipped from V and 5 bases from J, the junction kept 11 bases outside the gene matches. The CDR3 runs 16 residues. Germline V CDR1 and CDR2: SGHRS, YFSETQ. The CDR3 protein is CASSVQVAGYTGELFF. CDR3 in DNA: TGCGCCAGCAGCGTTCAGGTAGCGGGTTATACCGGGGAGCTGTTTTTT.

This clone was detected a few times. The J gene is TRBJ1-3, the V gene TRBV25-1; possible D gene TRBD1, 6 bases. Germline V gene lookup returns CDR1 MGHDK and CDR2 SYGVNS. This CDR3 has 15 amino acids. V was cut by 3 bases and J by 2 bases, with 11 bases left in between. The CDR3 is CASSEAGATGNTIYF. CDR3 sequence (DNA): TGTGCCAGCAGTGAGGCGGGGGCCACTGGAAACACCATATATTTT.

This clone has more than one count but fewer than ten. CDR3 nucleotides: TGTGCCAGCAGCTACGGAAACACCATATATTTT. Protein product: CASSYGNTIYF. The chain has TRBV12-3 or TRBV12-4 and TRBJ1-3; D is unclear. V was shortened by 6 bases and J by 4 bases, with 4 bases between the two germline ends. This CDR3 spans 11 amino acids.

This clone was seen a few times. The V gene is TRBV9, the J gene TRBJ2-1, with 7 bases that match TRBD2. With V trimmed by 4 bases and J by 2 bases, 6 bases remained unmatched. Germline CDR1 is SGDLS and CDR2 is YYNGEE. This CDR3 is 15 amino acids long. DNA of the CDR3: TGTGCCAGCAGCTTTGGGGGGGAGGCCTACAATGAGCAGTTCTTC. Its translation: CASSFGGEAYNEQFF.

The chain uses TRBV30 and TRBJ1-3, with 9 bases identical to TRBD1. J was trimmed by 4 bases and V by 3 bases; bases with no gene match: 4. CDR1 and CDR2 from the germline V gene are GTSNPN and SVGIG (reference sequence). CDR3 size: 14 residues. CDR3: CAWRGQGTGNTIYF. CDR3 in DNA: TGTGCCTGGAGGGGACAGGGAACAGGAAACACCATATATTTT.

The V call is TRBV6-6, the J call TRBJ1-4; perhaps TRBD1 as D (5 bases). This CDR3 contains 13 residues. The germline V gene has CDR1 MNHNY and CDR2 SVGAGI (reference sequence). V dropped 10 bases and J dropped 6 bases, with 15 bases sitting between them. This chain's CDR3 is CATTLGLDEKLFF. DNA for the CDR3: TGTGCCACTACGTTGGGGCTCGATGAAAAACTGTTTTTT.

This chain uses TRBV30 with TRBJ2-7, with 8 bases matching TRBD1. CDR3 length: 14 residues. J was trimmed by 4 bases and V by 3 bases; bases with no gene match: 8. The germline V gene encodes CDR1 GTSNPN and CDR2 SVGIG (reference sequence). The CDR3: CAWRSGGPRYEQYF. CDR3 nucleotide sequence: TGTGCCTGGAGATCAGGGGGCCCAAGATACGAGCAGTACTTC.

The rearrangement uses TRBV14 and TRBJ2-1, with D possibly TRBD2 on 5 matching bases. The germline V gene has CDR1 SGHDN and CDR2 FVKESK. There are 15 residues in the CDR3. Trimming took off 4 bases at V and 5 bases at J, with 15 bases between the two ends. In nucleotides, the CDR3 is TGTGCCAGCAGCCCCCTCGGACGGGGTAACAATGAGCAGTTCTTC. Its protein product is CASSPLGRGNNEQFF. Based on the CDR3 plus reference TRBV14 and TRBJ2-1, the full variable domain is EAGVTQFPSHSVIEKGQTVTLRCDPISGHDNLYWYRRVMGKEIKFLLHFVKESKQDESGMPNNRFLAERTGGTYSTLKVQPAELEDSGVYFCASSPLGRGNNEQFFGPGTRLTVL.

J is TRBJ1-3 and V is TRBV18; 10 bases agree with TRBD1. CDR3 length: 14 amino acids. CDR1 and CDR2 from the germline V gene are KGHSH and LQKENI. V shed 6 bases, J shed 5 bases, and the junction held 4 bases outside the gene matches. The CDR3 protein is CASSPGQGRNTIYF. The CDR3 DNA sequence: TGTGCCAGCTCGCCGGGACAGGGGAGAAACACCATATATTTT. The entire variable domain, with the rest obtained from reference TRBV18 and TRBJ1-3, is as follows: NAGVMQNPRHLVRRRGQEARLRCSPMKGHSHVYWYRQLPEEGLKFMVYLQKENIIDESGMPKERFSAEFPKEGPSILRIQQVVRGDSAAYFCASSPGQGRNTIYFGEGSWLTVV.

The chain joins TRBV7-9 to TRBJ1-4, with TRBD1 matching over 7 bases. This CDR3 spans 13 amino acids. V trimming: 7 bases; J trimming: 5 bases; junction bases outside the gene matches: 4. Germline CDR1 and CDR2: SEHNR and FQNEAQ (reference sequence). CDR3 DNA: TGTGCCAGCAACCCGACAGGGAATGAAAAACTGTTTTTT. This encodes CASNPTGNEKLFF. The whole variable domain, filled in from reference TRBV7-9 and TRBJ1-4, reads DTGVSQNPRHKITKRGQNVTFRCDPISEHNRLYWYRQTLGQGPEFLTYFQNEAQLEKSRLLSDRFSAERPKGSFSTLEIQRTEQGDSAMYLCASNPTGNEKLFFGSGTQLSVL.

This clone appeared a few times. This sequence joins TRBV24-1 and TRBJ1-5; possibly TRBD1 for D (6 bases). The CDR3 length is 14 residues. CDR1 is KGHDR, CDR2 SFDVKD, per germline. V was trimmed by 3 bases and J by 7 bases, leaving 12 bases between them. The CDR3: CATSDRGQGQPQHF. The CDR3 bases are TGTGCCACCAGTGATAGGGGACAAGGGCAGCCCCAGCATTTT.

The gene calls are TRBV5-4 and TRBJ2-1; 10 bases fit TRBD2. CDR1 SGHNT and CDR2 YYREEE come from the germline V gene (reference sequence). The CDR3 extends over 15 amino acids. V lost 6 bases and J lost 8; bases outside the gene matches: 11. The CDR3 bases are TGTGCCAGCAAGAAGCGGGAGGGCCAACGGGATGAGCAGTTCTTC. Protein product: CASKKREGQRDEQFF.

The chain is built from TRBV27 and TRBJ1-6; 7 positions agree with TRBD1. CDR3 length: 14 residues. J was trimmed by 7 bases and V by 4 bases; bases with no gene match: 4. Looked up from germline, CDR1 is MNHEY and CDR2 is SMNVEV (reference sequence). The CDR3 loop reads CASSSDRVNSPLHF. The DNA of the CDR3 is TGTGCCAGCAGTTCCGACAGGGTCAATTCACCCCTCCACTTT.

V is TRBV7-2 and J is TRBJ2-1; TRBD1 matches at 8 bases. J lost 7 bases, V lost 2 bases, and 7 bases had no gene match. Per germline, CDR1 SGHTA and CDR2 FQGNSA. The CDR3 is 15 amino acids. CDR3 region: CASSLRAGGWNEQFF. The CDR3 coding sequence is TGTGCCAGCAGCTTAAGGGCAGGGGGCTGGAATGAGCAGTTCTTC.

This chain uses TRBV19 with TRBJ2-1; 9 positions agree with TRBD2. The V segment lost 4 bases and the J segment 2 bases; nucleotides outside the gene matches: 6. The CDR3 is made up of 16 amino acids. Germline values: CDR1 LNHDA, CDR2 SQIVND (reference sequence). The DNA for the CDR3 is TGTGCCAGTAGTAGAAATAGCGGGAGACCCTACAATGAGCAGTTCTTC. Translated: CASSRNSGRPYNEQFF.

The rearrangement links TRBV2 to TRBJ1-4; D uncertain. This CDR3 spans 13 amino acids. V dropped 4 bases and J dropped 4 bases, with 7 bases sitting between them. Germline CDR1 reads SNHLY; CDR2 reads FYNNEI. The CDR3 spells CASSAGYNEKLFF. CDR3 coding DNA: TGTGCCAGCAGTGCGGGGTATAATGAAAAACTGTTTTTT.

V is TRBV4-1 and J is TRBJ2-7; TRBD2 matches at 7 bases. Trimming at V came to 3 bases and at J to 0 bases, leaving 2 bases not matched to a gene. Per the germline V gene, CDR1 is MGHRA and CDR2 is YSYEKL. The CDR3 spans 14 residues. The CDR3 here is CASSQPGGSYEQYF. The CDR3 DNA sequence: TGCGCCAGCAGCCAGCCGGGGGGCTCCTACGAGCAGTACTTC.